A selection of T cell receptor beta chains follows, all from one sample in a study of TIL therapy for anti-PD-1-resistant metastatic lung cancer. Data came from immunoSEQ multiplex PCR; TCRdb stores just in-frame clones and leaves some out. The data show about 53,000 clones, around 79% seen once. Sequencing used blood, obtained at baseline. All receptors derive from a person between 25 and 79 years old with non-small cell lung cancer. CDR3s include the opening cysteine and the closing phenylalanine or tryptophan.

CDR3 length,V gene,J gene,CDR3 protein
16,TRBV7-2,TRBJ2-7,CASSSRSQGSSYEQYF
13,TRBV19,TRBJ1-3,CASSIQHRDTIYF
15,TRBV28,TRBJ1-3,CASSLGGISGNTIYF
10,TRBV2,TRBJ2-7,CASSVYEQYF
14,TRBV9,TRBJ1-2,CASRVGRWDSRYTF
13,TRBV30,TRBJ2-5,CAWSVNSQETQYF
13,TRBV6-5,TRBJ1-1,CASSARRMAEAFF
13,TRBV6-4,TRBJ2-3,CASSDQGSDTQYF
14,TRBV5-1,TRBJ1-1,CASRREGDSNEAFF
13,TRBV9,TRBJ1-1,CASSLGDATEAFF
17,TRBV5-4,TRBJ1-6,CASSSSLGGAGNSPLHF
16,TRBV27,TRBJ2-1,CASSSSGTSSFNEQFF
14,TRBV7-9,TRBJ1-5,CASSFGDRPQPQHF
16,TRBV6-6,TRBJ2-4,CASSYSRTSAKNIQYF
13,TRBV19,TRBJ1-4,CASRRRGNEKLFF
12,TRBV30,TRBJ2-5,CASTTGGETQYF
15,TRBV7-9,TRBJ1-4,CASSLDTGLNEKLFF
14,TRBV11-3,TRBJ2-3,CASSLVGVTDTQYF
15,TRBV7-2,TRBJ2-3,CASSLLPSDTDTQYF
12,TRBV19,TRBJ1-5,CATRHSNQPQHF
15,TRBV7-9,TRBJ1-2,CASSLAFRANYGYTF
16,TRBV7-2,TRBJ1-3,CASSLALDLSGNTIYF
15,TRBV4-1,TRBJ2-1,CASSLAGGVYNEQFF
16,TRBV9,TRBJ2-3,CASSVMPEISTDTQYF
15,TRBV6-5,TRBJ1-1,CASSYSIGMNTEAFF
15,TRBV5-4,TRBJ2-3,CASRHTGTLTDTQYF
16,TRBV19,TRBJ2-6,CASTRQGISGANVLTF
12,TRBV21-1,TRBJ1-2,CASSKRGGGYTF
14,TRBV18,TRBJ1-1,CASSFRTGNFEAFF
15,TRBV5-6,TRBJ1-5,CASSLKRGTAQPQHF
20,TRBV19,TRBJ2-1,CASSSFRRSATSGAYNEQFF
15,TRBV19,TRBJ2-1,CASSPGLAGVGEQFF
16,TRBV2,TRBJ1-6,CASSWQGSSYNSPLHF
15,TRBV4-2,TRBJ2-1,CASSQVGAGRDEQFF
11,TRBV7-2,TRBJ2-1,CASLEYNEQFF
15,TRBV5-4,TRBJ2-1,CASSSRTVSYNEQFF
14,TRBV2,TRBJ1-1,CAGSRGGGKTEAFF
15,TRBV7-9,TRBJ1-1,CASSFGAGSAPEAFF
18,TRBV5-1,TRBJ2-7,CASSLEYGDYLPSYEQYF
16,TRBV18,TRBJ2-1,CASSPPTSGTYNEQFF
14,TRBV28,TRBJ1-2,CASSPHPDSLGYTF
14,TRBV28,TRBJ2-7,CASSSYSGSYEQYF
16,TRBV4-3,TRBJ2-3,CASSQGRQSSTDTQYF
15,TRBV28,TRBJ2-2,CASSFEGGRNGELFF
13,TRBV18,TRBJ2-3,CASSPLSTDTQYF
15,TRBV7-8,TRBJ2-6,CASSLRGPGANVLTF
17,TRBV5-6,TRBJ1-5,CASSLVGQGGGNQPQHF
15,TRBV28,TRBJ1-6,CASREAVMTRAPIHF
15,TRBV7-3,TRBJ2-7,CASSFRGGRISEQYF
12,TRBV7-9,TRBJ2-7,CASSYSGNEQYF
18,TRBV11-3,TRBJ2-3,CASSRDRGPHAGTDTQYF
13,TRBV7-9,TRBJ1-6,CASSEGGGSPLHF
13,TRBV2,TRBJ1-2,CASSGTGQYGYTF
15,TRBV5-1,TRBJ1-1,CASSSHAGRNTEAFF
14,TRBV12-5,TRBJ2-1,CASGLERIYNEQFF